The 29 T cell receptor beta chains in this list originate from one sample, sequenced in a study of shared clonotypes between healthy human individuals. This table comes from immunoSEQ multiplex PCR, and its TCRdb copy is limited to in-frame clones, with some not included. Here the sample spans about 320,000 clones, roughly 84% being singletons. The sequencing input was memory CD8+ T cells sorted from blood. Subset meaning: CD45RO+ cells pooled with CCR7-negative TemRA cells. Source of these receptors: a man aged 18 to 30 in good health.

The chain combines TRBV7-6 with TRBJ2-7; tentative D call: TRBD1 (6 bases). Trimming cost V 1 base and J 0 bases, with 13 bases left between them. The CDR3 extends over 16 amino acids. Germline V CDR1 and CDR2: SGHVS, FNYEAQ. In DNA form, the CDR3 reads TGTGCCAGCAGCTTAGAAGCTAGGGGGATCTCCTACGAGCAGTACTTC. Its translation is CASSLEARGISYEQYF.

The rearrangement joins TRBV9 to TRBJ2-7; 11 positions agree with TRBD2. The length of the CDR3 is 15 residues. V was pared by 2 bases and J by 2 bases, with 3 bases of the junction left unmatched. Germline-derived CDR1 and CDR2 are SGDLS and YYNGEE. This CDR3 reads CASSVGLAVTYEQYF. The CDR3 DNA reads TGTGCCAGCAGCGTGGGACTAGCGGTTACCTACGAGCAGTACTTC.

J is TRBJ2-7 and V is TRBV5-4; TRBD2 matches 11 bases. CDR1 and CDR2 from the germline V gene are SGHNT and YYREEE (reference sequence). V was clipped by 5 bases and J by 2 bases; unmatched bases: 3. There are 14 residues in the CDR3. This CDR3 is CASSPTSGAYEQYF. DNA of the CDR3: TGTGCCAGCAGTCCGACTAGCGGGGCCTACGAGCAGTACTTC.

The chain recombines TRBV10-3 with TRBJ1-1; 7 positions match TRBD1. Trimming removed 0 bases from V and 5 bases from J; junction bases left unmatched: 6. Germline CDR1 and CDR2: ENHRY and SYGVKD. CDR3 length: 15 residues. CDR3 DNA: TGTGCCATCAGTGAGTCGAAAGGGGGCCGGACTGAAGCTTTCTTT. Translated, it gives CAISESKGGRTEAFF.

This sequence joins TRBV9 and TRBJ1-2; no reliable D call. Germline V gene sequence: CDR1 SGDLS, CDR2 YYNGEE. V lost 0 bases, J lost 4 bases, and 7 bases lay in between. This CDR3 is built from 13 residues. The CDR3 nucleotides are TGTGCCAGCAGCGTAGTGGAAAGCTATGGCTACACCTTC. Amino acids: CASSVVESYGYTF.

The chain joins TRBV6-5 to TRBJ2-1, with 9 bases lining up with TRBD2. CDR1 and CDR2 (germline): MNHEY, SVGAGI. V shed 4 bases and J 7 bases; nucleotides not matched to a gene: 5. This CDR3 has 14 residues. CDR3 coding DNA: TGTGCCAGCAGTTTAGGCGGGAGGGCGAATGAGCAGTTCTTC. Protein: CASSLGGRANEQFF.

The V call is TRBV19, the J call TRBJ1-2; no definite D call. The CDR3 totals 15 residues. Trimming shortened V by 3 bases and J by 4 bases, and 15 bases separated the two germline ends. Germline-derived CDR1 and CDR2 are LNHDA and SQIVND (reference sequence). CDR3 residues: CASSINRPGSYGYTF. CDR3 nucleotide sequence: TGTGCCAGTAGTATTAACAGACCTGGGAGCTATGGCTACACCTTC.

The CDR3 spells CASSHPGPSTDTQYF. In nucleotides, the CDR3 is TGCGCCAGCAGCCACCCGGGTCCTAGCACAGATACGCAGTATTTT. The rearrangement uses TRBV4-1 and TRBJ2-3, with D hard to call. V dropped 3 bases and J dropped 0 bases, with 10 bases sitting between them. Germline V CDR1 and CDR2: MGHRA, YSYEKL. The CDR3 sequence is 15 residues long.

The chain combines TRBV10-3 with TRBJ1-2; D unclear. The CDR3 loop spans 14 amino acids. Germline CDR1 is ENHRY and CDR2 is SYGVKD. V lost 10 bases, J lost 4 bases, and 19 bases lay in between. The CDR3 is CATPSGAAPYGYTF. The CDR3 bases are TGTGCCACCCCGTCGGGAGCCGCACCCTATGGCTACACCTTC.

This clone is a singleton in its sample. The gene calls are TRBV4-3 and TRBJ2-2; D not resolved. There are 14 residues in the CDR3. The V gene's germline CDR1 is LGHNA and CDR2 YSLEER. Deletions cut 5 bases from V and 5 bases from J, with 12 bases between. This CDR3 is CASSFLPVTGELFF. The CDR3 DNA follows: TGCGCCAGCAGCTTCCTCCCCGTTACCGGGGAGCTGTTTTTT.

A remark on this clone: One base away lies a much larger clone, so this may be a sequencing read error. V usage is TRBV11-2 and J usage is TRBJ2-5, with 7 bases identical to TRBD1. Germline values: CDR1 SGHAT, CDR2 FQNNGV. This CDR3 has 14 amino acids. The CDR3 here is CASSLDRGQGTQYF. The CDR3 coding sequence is TGTGCCAGCAGCTTAGATAGGGGGCAAGGGACCCAGTACTTC.

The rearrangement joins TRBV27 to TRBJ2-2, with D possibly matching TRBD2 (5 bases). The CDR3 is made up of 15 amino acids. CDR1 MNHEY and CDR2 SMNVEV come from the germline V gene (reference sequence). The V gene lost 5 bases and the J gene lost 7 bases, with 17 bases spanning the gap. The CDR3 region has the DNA TGTGCCAGCAGTGAGAGGGTCTGGATGGACGGGGAGCTGTTTTTT. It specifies CASSERVWMDGELFF.

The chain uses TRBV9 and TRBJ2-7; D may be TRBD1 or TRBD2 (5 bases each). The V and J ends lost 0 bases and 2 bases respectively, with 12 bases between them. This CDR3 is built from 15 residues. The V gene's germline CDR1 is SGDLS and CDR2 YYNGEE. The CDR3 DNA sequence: TGTGCCAGCAGCGTAGTGGGGGATCCGGCCTACGAGCAGTACTTC. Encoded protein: CASSVVGDPAYEQYF.

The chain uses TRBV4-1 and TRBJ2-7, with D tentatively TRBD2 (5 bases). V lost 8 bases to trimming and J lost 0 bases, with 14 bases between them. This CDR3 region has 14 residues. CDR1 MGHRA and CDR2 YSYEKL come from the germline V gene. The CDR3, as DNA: TGCGCCAGCGCCCCCATAGGGAGCTCCTACGAGCAGTACTTC. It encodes CASAPIGSSYEQYF.

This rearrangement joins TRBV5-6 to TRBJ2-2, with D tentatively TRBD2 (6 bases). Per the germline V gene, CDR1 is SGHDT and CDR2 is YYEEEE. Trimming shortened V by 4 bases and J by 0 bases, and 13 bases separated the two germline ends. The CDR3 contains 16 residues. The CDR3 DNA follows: TGTGCCAGCAGCGTCGCTAGCGAGCCGAACACCGGGGAGCTGTTTTTT. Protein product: CASSVASEPNTGELFF.

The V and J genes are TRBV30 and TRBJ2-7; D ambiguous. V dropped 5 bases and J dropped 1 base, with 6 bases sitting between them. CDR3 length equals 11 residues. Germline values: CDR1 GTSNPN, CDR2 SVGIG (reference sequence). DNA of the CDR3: TGTGCCTGGGAGGAATCCTACGAGCAGTACTTC. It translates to CAWEESYEQYF. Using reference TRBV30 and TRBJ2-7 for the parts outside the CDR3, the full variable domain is SQTIHQWPATLVQPVGSPLSLECTVEGTSNPNLYWYRQAAGRGLQLLFYSVGIGQISSEVPQNLSASRPQDRQFILSSKKLLLSDSGFYLCAWEESYEQYFGPGTRLTVT.

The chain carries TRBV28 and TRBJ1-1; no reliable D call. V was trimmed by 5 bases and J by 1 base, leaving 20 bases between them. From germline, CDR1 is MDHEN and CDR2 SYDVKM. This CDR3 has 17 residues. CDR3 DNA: TGTGCCAGCAGTCTTCTCCCCGTCGGAATCACGAACACTGAAGCTTTCTTT. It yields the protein CASSLLPVGITNTEAFF. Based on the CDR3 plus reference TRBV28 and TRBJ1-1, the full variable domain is DVKVTQSSRYLVKRTGEKVFLECVQDMDHENMFWYRQDPGLGLRLIYFSYDVKMKEKGDIPEGYSVSREKKERFSLILESASTNQTSMYLCASSLLPVGITNTEAFFGQGTRLTVV.

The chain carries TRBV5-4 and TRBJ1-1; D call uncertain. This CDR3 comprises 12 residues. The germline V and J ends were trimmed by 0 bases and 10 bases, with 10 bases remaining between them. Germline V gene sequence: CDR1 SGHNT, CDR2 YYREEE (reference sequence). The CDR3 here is CASSLESTRAFF. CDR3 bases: TGTGCCAGCAGCTTGGAGTCGACTAGAGCTTTCTTT. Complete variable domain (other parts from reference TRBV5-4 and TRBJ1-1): ETGVTQSPTHLIKTRGQQVTLRCSSQSGHNTVSWYQQALGQGPQFIFQYYREEENGRGNFPPRFSGLQFPNYSSELNVNALELDDSALYLCASSLESTRAFFGQGTRLTVV.

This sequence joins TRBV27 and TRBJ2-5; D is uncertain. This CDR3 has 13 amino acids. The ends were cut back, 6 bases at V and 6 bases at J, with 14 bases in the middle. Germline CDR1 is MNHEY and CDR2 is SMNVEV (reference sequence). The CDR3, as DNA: TGTGCCAGCAGCTCCGGTGCTCCGCAGACCCAGTACTTC. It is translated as CASSSGAPQTQYF.

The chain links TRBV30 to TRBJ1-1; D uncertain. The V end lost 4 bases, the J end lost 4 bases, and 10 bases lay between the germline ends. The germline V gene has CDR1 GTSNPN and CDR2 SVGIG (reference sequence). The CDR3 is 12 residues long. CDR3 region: CAWIPWATEAFF. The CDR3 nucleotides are TGTGCCTGGATCCCTTGGGCCACTGAAGCTTTCTTT.

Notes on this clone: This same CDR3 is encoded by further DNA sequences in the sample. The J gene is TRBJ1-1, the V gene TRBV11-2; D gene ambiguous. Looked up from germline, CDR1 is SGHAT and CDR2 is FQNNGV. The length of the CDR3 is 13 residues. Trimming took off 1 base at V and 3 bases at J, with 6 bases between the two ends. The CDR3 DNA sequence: TGTGCCAGCAGCTTAGGGACTGACACTGAAGCTTTCTTT. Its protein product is CASSLGTDTEAFF.

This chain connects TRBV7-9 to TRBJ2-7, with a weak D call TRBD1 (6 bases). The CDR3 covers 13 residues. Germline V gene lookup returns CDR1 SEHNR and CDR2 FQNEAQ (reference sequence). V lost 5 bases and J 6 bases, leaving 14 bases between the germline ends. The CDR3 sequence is CASSHPQGSEQYF. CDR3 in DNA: TGTGCCAGCAGCCACCCACAGGGAAGCGAGCAGTACTTC.

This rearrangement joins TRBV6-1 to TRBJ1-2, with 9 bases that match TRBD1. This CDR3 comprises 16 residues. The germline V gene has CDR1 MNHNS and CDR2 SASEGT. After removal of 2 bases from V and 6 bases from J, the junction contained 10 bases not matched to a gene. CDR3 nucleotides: TGTGCCAGCAGTGAATTGTTGCTGGGACAGGGCGATGGCTACACCTTC. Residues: CASSELLLGQGDGYTF.

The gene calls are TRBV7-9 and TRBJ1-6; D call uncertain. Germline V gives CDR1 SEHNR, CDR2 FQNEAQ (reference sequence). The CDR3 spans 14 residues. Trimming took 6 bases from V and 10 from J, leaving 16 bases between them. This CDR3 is CASRTRDVGSPLHF. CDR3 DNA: TGTGCCAGCAGAACTAGGGATGTGGGATCACCCCTCCACTTT. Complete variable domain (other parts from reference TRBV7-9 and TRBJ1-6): DTGVSQNPRHKITKRGQNVTFRCDPISEHNRLYWYRQTLGQGPEFLTYFQNEAQLEKSRLLSDRFSAERPKGSFSTLEIQRTEQGDSAMYLCASRTRDVGSPLHFGNGTRLTVT.

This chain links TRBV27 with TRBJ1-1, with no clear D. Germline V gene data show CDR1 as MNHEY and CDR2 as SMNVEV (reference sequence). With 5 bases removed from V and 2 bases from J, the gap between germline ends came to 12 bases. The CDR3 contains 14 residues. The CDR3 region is CASSPHVGNTEAFF. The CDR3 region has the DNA TGTGCCAGCAGTCCACACGTAGGAAACACTGAAGCTTTCTTT.

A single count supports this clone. The DNA for the CDR3 is TGTGCCAGCAGTTACACCGCGGGGGGCCCCTACGAGCAGTACTTC. Residues: CASSYTAGGPYEQYF. The chain combines TRBV6-5 with TRBJ2-7, with 8 bases that match TRBD2. CDR1 and CDR2 (germline): MNHEY, SVGAGI. Germline trimming cut 2 bases from V and 2 bases from J; bases unmatched to any gene: 5. This CDR3 has 15 amino acids.

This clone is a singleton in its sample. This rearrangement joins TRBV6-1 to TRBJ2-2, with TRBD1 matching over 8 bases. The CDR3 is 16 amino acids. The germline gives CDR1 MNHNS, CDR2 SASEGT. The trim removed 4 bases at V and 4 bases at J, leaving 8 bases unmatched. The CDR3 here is CASSGDRGAGTGELFF. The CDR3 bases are TGTGCCAGCAGTGGTGACAGGGGCGCTGGCACCGGGGAGCTGTTTTTT.

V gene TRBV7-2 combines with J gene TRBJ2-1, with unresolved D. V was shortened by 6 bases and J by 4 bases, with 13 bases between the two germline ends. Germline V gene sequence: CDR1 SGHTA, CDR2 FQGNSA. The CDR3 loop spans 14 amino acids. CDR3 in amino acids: CASRWAPPYNEQFF. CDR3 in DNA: TGTGCCAGCAGGTGGGCCCCGCCGTACAATGAGCAGTTCTTC.

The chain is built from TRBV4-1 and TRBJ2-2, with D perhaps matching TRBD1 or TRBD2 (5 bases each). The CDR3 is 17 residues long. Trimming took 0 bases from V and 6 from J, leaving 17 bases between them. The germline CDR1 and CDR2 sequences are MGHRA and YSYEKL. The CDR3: CASSQEGLRGWPGELFF. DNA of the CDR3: TGCGCCAGCAGCCAAGAGGGGTTGAGGGGATGGCCCGGGGAGCTGTTTTTT.